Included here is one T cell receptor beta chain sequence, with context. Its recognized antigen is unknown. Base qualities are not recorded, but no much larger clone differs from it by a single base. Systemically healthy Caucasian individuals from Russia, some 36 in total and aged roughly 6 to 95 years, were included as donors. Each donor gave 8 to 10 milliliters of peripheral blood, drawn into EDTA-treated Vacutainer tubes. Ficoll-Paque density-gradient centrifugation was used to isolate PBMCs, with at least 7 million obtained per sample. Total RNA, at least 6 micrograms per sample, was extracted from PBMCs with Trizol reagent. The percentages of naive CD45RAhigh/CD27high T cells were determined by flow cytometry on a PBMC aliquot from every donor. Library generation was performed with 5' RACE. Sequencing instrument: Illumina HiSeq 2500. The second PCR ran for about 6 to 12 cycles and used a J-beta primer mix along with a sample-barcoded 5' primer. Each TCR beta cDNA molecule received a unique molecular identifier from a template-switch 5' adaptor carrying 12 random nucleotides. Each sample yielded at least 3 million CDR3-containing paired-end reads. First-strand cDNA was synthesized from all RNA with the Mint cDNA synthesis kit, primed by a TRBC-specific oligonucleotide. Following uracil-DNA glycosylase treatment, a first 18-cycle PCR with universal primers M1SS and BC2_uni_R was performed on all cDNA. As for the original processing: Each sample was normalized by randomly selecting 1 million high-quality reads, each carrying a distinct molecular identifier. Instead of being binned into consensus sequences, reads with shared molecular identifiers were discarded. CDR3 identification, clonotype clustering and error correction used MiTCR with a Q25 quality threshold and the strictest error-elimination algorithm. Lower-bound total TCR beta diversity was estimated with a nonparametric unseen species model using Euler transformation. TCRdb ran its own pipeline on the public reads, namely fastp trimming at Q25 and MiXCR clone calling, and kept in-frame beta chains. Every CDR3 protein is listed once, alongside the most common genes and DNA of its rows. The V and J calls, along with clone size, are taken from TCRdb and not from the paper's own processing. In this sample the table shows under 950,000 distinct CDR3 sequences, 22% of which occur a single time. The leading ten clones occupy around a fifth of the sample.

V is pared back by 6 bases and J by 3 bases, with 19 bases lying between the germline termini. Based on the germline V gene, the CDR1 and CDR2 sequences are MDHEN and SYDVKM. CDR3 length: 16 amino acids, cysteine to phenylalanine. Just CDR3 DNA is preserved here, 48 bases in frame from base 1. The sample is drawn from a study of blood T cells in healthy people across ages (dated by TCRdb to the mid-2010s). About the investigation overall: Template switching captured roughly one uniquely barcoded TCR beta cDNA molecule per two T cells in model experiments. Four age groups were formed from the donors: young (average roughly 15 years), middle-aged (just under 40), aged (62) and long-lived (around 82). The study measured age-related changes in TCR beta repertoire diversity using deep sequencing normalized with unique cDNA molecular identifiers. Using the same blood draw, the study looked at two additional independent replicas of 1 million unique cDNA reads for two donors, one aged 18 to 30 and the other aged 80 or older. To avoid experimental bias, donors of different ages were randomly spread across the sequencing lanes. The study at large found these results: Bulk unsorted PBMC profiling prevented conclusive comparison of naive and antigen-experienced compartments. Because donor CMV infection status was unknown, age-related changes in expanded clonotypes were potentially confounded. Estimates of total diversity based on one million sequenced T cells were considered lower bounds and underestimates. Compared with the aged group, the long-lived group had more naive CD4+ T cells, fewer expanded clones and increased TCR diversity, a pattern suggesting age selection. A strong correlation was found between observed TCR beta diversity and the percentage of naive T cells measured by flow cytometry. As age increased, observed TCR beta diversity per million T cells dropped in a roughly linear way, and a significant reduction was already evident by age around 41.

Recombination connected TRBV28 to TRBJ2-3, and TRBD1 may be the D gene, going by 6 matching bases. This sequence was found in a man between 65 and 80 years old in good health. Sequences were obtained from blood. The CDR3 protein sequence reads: CASRELGVGATDTQYF. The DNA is TGTGCCAGCAGGGAGTTAGGAGTGGGGGCGACAGATACGCAGTATTTT.